This TCR beta chain was sequenced in a study of blood T cells in healthy people across ages. V was cut by 4 bases and J by 3 bases, with 13 bases left in between. Looked up from germline, CDR1 is SGHRS and CDR2 is YFSETQ. The CDR3 has 14 residues. Using a J-beta primer mix together with a sample-barcoded 5' primer, a second PCR was run for roughly 7 to 12 cycles. TCRdb re-called the 5' RACE reads through MiXCR, storing one row per CDR3 protein. The data show under 950,000 distinct CDR3 sequences, approximately 21% seen once. This chain links TRBV5-1 with TRBJ1-1; D remains unclear. This TCR was recovered from a man in his 70s in good health. Sequenced sample: blood. In nucleotides, the CDR3 is TGCGCCAGCAGCCCGCAAGGGAGGGACACTGAAGCTTTCTTT. Its protein product is CASSPQGRDTEAFF.